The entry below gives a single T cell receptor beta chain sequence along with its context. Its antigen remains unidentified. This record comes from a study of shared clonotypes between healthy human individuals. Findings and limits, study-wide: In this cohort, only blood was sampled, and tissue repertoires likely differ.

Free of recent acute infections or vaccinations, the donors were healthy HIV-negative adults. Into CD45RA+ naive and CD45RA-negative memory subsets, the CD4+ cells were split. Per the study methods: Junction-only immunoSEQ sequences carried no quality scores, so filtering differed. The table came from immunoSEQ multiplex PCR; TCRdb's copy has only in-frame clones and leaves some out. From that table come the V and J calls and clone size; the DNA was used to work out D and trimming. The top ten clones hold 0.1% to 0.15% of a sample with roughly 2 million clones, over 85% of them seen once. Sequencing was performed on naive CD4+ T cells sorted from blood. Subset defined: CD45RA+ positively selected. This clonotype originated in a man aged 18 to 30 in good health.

CDR3 sequence: CASSQRRHTQYF. CDR3 coding DNA: TGTGCCAGCAGCCAACGGAGACATACGCAGTATTTT. The chain is built from TRBV14 and TRBJ2-3; D unclear. Germline CDR1 and CDR2: SGHDN and FVKESK. The CDR3 is 12 amino acids. Trimming left V 2 bases short and J 7 bases short, with 7 bases between. The variable domain in full, completed from reference TRBV14 and TRBJ2-3, reads EAGVTQFPSHSVIEKGQTVTLRCDPISGHDNLYWYRRVMGKEIKFLLHFVKESKQDESGMPNNRFLAERTGGTYSTLKVQPAELEDSGVYFCASSQRRHTQYFGPGTRLTVL.